This TCR beta chain was sequenced in a study of blood T cells in healthy people across ages. At least 6 micrograms of total RNA were extracted per sample. Germline values: CDR1 DFQATT, CDR2 SNEGSKA (reference sequence). This CDR3 region has 15 residues. The junction had 10 bases not matched to a gene; V was cut back by 6 bases and J by 0 bases. Then a second PCR, running roughly 7 to 12 cycles, was carried out with a sample-barcoded 5' primer and a J-beta primer mix. Each of the samples gave a minimum of 3 million paired-end reads that contained CDR3. MiXCR was run by TCRdb on the 5' RACE reads, yielding one entry per CDR3 protein. Counted here are 1.2 million to 1.5 million distinct CDR3 sequences, roughly 60% occurring once; the ten biggest clones make up about 6.3%. Remarks on this clonotype: Antigen unknown.

Study-wide results and limits: TCR beta diversity tracked closely with naive T cell percentage. Those diversity estimates obtained from one million T cells were thought to be underestimates.

This chain connects TRBV20-1 to TRBJ2-7, with TRBD2 matching over 8 bases. The sample comprised blood. The clonotype comes from a man aged 18 to 30 in good health. The CDR3 DNA follows: TGCAGTGCGCCCGGGAGGGGGGCAGGCTCCTACGAGCAGTACTTC. Amino acid sequence: CSAPGRGAGSYEQYF.